The rows below give T cell receptor beta chains drawn from one sample of a study of Ad26.COV2.S vaccination and SARS-CoV-2 variants. Method: immunoSEQ multiplex PCR; TCRdb's copy keeps in-frame clones and lacks some. The sample records roughly 320,000 clones, around four fifths being singletons. The sample in question was peripheral blood, obtained in a trial of Ad26.COV2.S vaccine versus placebo. The origin of the receptors is a person aged 18 to 59 who received the Ad26.COV2.S COVID-19 vaccine or a placebo. Both conserved end residues are part of each CDR3. The order of the fields is CDR3 length, J gene, V gene, clone size, D gene, CDR3 DNA, CDR3 protein. A D gene is named only where the DNA matches it firmly. A clone size is listed for some rows: how often the clone was seen (once, few, many), or a class if it is expanded.

length: 15; J: TRBJ1-2; V: TRBV19; size: NA; D: NA; DNA: TGTGCCAGTAGTCCCTACGAGGAGGTCCTTCGGGGCTACACCTTC; CDR3: CASSPYEEVLRGYTF
length: 17; J: TRBJ2-1; V: TRBV19; size: NA; D: TRBD1; DNA: TGTGCCAGTAGTATAGTAACACAGGGGCAGTCCTACAATGAGCAGTTCTTC; CDR3: CASSIVTQGQSYNEQFF
length: 15; J: TRBJ2-7; V: TRBV6-2/TRBV6-3; size: NA; D: NA; DNA: TGTGCCAGCAGTTACTCGGACAGCTACCCCTACGAGCAGTACTTC; CDR3: CASSYSDSYPYEQYF
length: 16; J: TRBJ1-3; V: TRBV7-2; size: NA; D: NA; DNA: TGTGCCAGCAGTCCCTCATTCGGGCACTCTGGAAACACCATATATTTT; CDR3: CASSPSFGHSGNTIYF
length: 12; J: TRBJ2-7; V: TRBV6-2/TRBV6-3; size: NA; D: NA; DNA: TGTGCCAGCAGTAGGACTACTTACGAGCAGTACTTC; CDR3: CASSRTTYEQYF
length: 14; J: TRBJ2-1; V: TRBV14; size: once; D: TRBD2; DNA: TGTGCCAGCAGCCCCGGGACTAGTAGGGACCAGCAGTTCTTC; CDR3: CASSPGTSRDQQFF
length: 14; J: TRBJ1-2; V: TRBV20-1; size: NA; D: NA; DNA: TGCAGTGCTACTGATCCCGTCAGGGCTCCTAGCTACACCTTC; CDR3: CSATDPVRAPSYTF
length: 14; J: TRBJ2-4; V: TRBV19; size: once; D: NA; DNA: TGTGCCAGTAGGGCTAGGGAATCCAAAAACATTCAGTACTTC; CDR3: CASRARESKNIQYF
length: 19; J: TRBJ2-3; V: TRBV21-1; size: NA; D: NA; DNA: TGTGCCAGCAGCAAAGCCCCAAGACTAGCGGGGGCCCCCACAGATACGCAGTATTTT; CDR3: CASSKAPRLAGAPTDTQYF
length: 13; J: TRBJ2-3; V: TRBV30; size: NA; D: NA; DNA: TGTGCCTGGAGCCCCGGAATCACAGATACGCAGTATTTT; CDR3: CAWSPGITDTQYF
length: 16; J: TRBJ2-2; V: TRBV5-6; size: NA; D: NA; DNA: TGTGCCAGCAGCTTACGGGCGGGGGCGGTAGCCGGGGAGCTGTTTTTT; CDR3: CASSLRAGAVAGELFF
length: 15; J: TRBJ2-7; V: TRBV4-2; size: NA; D: TRBD1; DNA: TGTGCCAGCAGCGTACGACAGGGGGCTAAGTACGAGCAGTACTTC; CDR3: CASSVRQGAKYEQYF
length: 14; J: TRBJ2-5; V: TRBV2; size: NA; D: NA; DNA: TGTGCCAGCTGGACAGCAGAGGATTTGGAGACCCAGTACTTC; CDR3: CASWTAEDLETQYF
length: 16; J: TRBJ2-7; V: TRBV4-1; size: many; D: TRBD1; DNA: TGCGCCAGCAGCCAAGTCGGCAGGGGGCTTGCTCGCGAGCAGTACTTC; CDR3: CASSQVGRGLAREQYF
length: 14; J: TRBJ1-5; V: TRBV5-1; size: NA; D: NA; DNA: TGCGCCAGCAGCTTGGGAGCTTTCAATCAGCCCCAGCATTTT; CDR3: CASSLGAFNQPQHF
length: 15; J: TRBJ2-7; V: TRBV5-1; size: once; D: TRBD2; DNA: TGCGCCAGCAGCGTCGGCGGGGGGACCTCCTACGAGCAGTACTTC; CDR3: CASSVGGGTSYEQYF
length: 14; J: TRBJ2-1; V: TRBV5-1; size: NA; D: NA; DNA: TGCGCCAGCAGCTTGGGTCCTCCTTCCAATGAGCAGTTCTTC; CDR3: CASSLGPPSNEQFF
length: 15; J: TRBJ1-2; V: TRBV7-9; size: once; D: NA; DNA: TGTGCCAGCAGCCCTCGTGGGGGGACGGGCTATGGCTACACCTTC; CDR3: CASSPRGGTGYGYTF
length: 15; J: TRBJ1-2; V: TRBV2; size: NA; D: NA; DNA: TGTGCCAGCAGTGAAGTTAGGGGCAGGAGGTCTGGCTACACCTTC; CDR3: CASSEVRGRRSGYTF
length: 16; J: TRBJ2-7; V: TRBV7-8; size: few; D: NA; DNA: TGTGCCAGCAGCTTAGTGTTACAGTTAAGCTCCTACGAGCAGTACTTC; CDR3: CASSLVLQLSSYEQYF
length: 20; J: TRBJ2-6; V: TRBV6-2/TRBV6-3; size: NA; D: TRBD1; DNA: TGTGCCAGCAGTTTTAGGCCGGGACAGGGGGCCTCCTCTGGGGCCAACGTCCTGACTTTC; CDR3: CASSFRPGQGASSGANVLTF
length: 12; J: TRBJ1-1; V: TRBV29-1; size: NA; D: NA; DNA: TGCAGCGTTGAAGATCGGGCAGTTGAAGCTTTCTTT; CDR3: CSVEDRAVEAFF
length: 12; J: TRBJ1-2; V: TRBV19; size: NA; D: NA; DNA: TGTGCCAGTAGTACCCGACAGTATGGCTACACCTTC; CDR3: CASSTRQYGYTF
length: 16; J: TRBJ2-2; V: TRBV4-2; size: NA; D: NA; DNA: TGTGCCAGCAGCCAAGATATGGGCAGGGTAACCGGGGAGCTGTTTTTT; CDR3: CASSQDMGRVTGELFF
length: 12; J: TRBJ2-7; V: TRBV28; size: NA; D: NA; DNA: TGTGCCAGCAGTTTACTGTCCTACGAGCAGTACTTC; CDR3: CASSLLSYEQYF
length: 13; J: TRBJ2-7; V: TRBV28; size: NA; D: NA; DNA: TGTGCCAGCAGTCGCGGGGGCACCTACGAGCAGTACTTC; CDR3: CASSRGGTYEQYF
length: 13; J: TRBJ2-7; V: TRBV7-8; size: NA; D: NA; DNA: TGTGCCAGCAGCTTAGGCAGGGCCTACGAGCAGTACTTC; CDR3: CASSLGRAYEQYF
length: 13; J: TRBJ2-2; V: TRBV12-3/TRBV12-4; size: NA; D: NA; DNA: TGTGCCAGCGCCACAGTGAACACCGGGGAGCTGTTTTTT; CDR3: CASATVNTGELFF
length: 14; J: TRBJ2-7; V: TRBV29-1; size: once; D: TRBD1; DNA: TGCAGCGTGGCCACCGGGACAGGGAACTACGAGCAGTACTTC; CDR3: CSVATGTGNYEQYF